This T cell receptor (beta chain) was retrieved from a study of shared clonotypes between healthy human individuals (dated by TCRdb to 2020 to 2021). Turning to the overall study: Two women and three men aged 18 to 49 years were included in the cohort. Per donor, three plates each were used for CD4 naive and CD4 memory, two for CD8 naive, and one for CD8 memory. To estimate repertoire size and how much clonotype sharing occurs between individuals, the study deeply sequenced the blood TCR repertoires of several healthy adults. Different laboratories and diverse techniques were used to prepare libraries and sequence TCR repertoires, to increase sequencing depth and limit assay-specific biases. Per donor, leukapheresis produced somewhere between about 0.94 and 10 billion PBMCs. Summary of the overall study and its limitations: Pairwise subsampling led to the expectation that sequencing depth would affect the degree of clonotype sharing among donors. Higher generation probabilities were observed for clonotypes shared by all four sorted-subset donors than for non-shared clonotypes. Sampling was limited to blood, and TCR repertoires in tissue likely differ from TCR repertoires in blood. Because the study included a small number of donors, the genetic and exposure-history diversity represented was limited. Incomplete sequencing was indicated by rarefaction of sorted-subset datasets, despite the large sequencing depth. Naive subsets generally had larger estimated clonotype richness than memory subsets did. Sharing across several donors was observed for around 5% of naive CD4, around 3.5% of naive CD8, around 2.5% of memory CD4, and less than 0.45% of memory CD8 clonotypes.

V is reduced by 7 bases and J by 6 bases, leaving a spacing of 10 bases between them. From the cysteine through the phenylalanine, the CDR3 covers 12 amino acids. Only the CDR3 DNA is retained, 36 bases long and in frame from the first base. CDR1 PRHDT and CDR2 FYEKMQ are derived from the germline V gene (reference sequence). The donors were healthy, HIV-negative adults with no recently reported acute infections or vaccinations. Every donor was a Caucasian adult living in Nashville, Tennessee, USA. CD8 memory samples were composed of magnetically selected CD45RO+ cells combined with CCR7-negative CD45RA+ effector memory (TemRA) cells. Blood was collected by leukapheresis, and PBMCs were isolated by Ficoll-Histopaque density gradient centrifugation and then cryopreserved in liquid nitrogen vapor phase. Purity and quantity of every magnetically sorted T cell population were checked by analytical flow cytometry. Genomic DNA was isolated from each sorted fraction and quantified by UV absorbance on a Nanodrop 2000c.

As to this clone: Its antigen is not yet known. No quality values exist for individual bases; no much larger clone is one base distant.

TCR CDR3 regions were amplified from genomic DNA by multiplex PCR using the deep immunoSEQ assay. For each cell subset, the extracted genomic DNA was distributed evenly across all wells of several immunoSEQ 96-well plates, and each plate served as one replicate. For sorted subsets, 150 to 250 ng of genomic DNA, equivalent to 30,000 or so T cell genomes, went into each replicate PCR. Purified libraries were quantified with a Qubit 3.0 fluorometer, sized on a Bioanalyzer 2100, and re-quantified with the KAPA Library Quantification kit. Every immunoSEQ 96-well plate was sequenced on a dedicated single-read 150-cycle Illumina NextSeq 550 flow cell. The authors' pipeline ran thus. Because only junctional sequences without quality scores were contained in the immunoSEQ output, filtering matching that applied to full-length reads could not be performed. Sequences were annotated with PyIR, a Python wrapper for IgBLAST v1.9, and V/J genes and CDR3 were assigned using IMGT germline references. Any read was removed if the V/J assignment was weak (E-value above 1e-6), the CDR3 was missing, or the read contained stop codons, out-of-frame junctions, or ambiguous translated residues. V3J clonotypes were defined as sequences sharing an identical inferred V gene, J gene, and CDR3 amino acid sequence. Percentage overlap between repertoires was calculated by dividing the number of shared unique clonotypes by the size of the smaller repertoire. Three approaches were used to assess repertoire richness: RTK rarefaction, the Chao1 estimator, and Recon v2.1 estimates of unobserved clonotypes. For all TCRbeta clonotypes obtained by the gDNA method from a handful of donors, generation probabilities were computed with OLGA. This immuneACCESS table, as held by TCRdb, lists in-frame sequences with V and J called but not all clones. Of the missing ones, under half trace to an unresolved V gene in checked studies; the others have no known cause. V and J calls and clone size are copied from that table; D and trimming were computed from the DNA. The sample table records some 95,000 clones; over 60% of these occur just once. About 50% of the sample goes to the ten largest clones.

The sequenced material came from memory CD8+ T cells sorted from blood. The cell subset or site label, read with the paper, signifies: CD45RO+ cells pooled with CCR7-negative TemRA cells. Rearrangement joined TRBV13 to TRBJ2-1; a confident D gene designation cannot be given. The clonotype was recovered from a man aged 30 to 39 in good health. The CDR3 sequence is CASNRGPNEQFF. The DNA reads as follows: TGTGCCAGCAACCGTGGCCCCAATGAGCAGTTCTTC.